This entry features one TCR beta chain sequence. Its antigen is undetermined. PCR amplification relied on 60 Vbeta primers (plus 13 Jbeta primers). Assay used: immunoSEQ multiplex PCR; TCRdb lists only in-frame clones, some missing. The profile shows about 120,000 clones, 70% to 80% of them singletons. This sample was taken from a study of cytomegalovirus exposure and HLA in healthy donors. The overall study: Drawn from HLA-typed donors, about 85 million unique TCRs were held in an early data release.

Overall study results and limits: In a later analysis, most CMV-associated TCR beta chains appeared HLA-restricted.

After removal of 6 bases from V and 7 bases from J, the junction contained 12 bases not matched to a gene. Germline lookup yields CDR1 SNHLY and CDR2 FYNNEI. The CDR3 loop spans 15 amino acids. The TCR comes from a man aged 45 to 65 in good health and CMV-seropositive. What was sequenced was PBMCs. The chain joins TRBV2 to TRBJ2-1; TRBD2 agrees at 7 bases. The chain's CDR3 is CASRVVAGRTNEQFF. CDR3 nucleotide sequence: TGTGCCAGCAGGGTAGTAGCGGGCAGAACTAATGAGCAGTTCTTC.